The rows below give T cell receptor beta chains drawn from one sample of a study of HIV-infected children after antiretroviral therapy interruption. TCRdb re-called the 3' RACE reads with MiXCR, one entry per CDR3 protein. The sample has roughly 15,000 distinct CDR3 sequences; 3% to 3.5% are singletons. The starting material was CD45RA+ CD4+ T cells from PBMCs, obtained from a donor given antiretroviral therapy, either interrupted or continuous. The receptor source for this set is a child aged 2-17 years with HIV. Each CDR3 is given with its conserved first and last residue. D genes are given only for firm matches. Expanded clones get a size class; other rows say once, few or many, or leave the size out.

size,D,J,V,DNA,CDR3
many,.,TRBJ1-5,TRBV6-1,TGTGCCAGCATCATGACAGCCCATAGCAATCAGCCCCAGCATTTT,CASIMTAHSNQPQHF
medium-sized,TRBD1,TRBJ2-7,TRBV7-9,TGTGCCAGCAGCTTAGGGACAGGGGCCTACGAGCAGTACTTC,CASSLGTGAYEQYF
many,.,TRBJ2-7,TRBV2,TGTGCCAGCTCAATAGGACAGTTCTACGAGCAGTACTTC,CASSIGQFYEQYF
many,.,TRBJ1-2,TRBV28,TGTGCCAGCAGTTTTCTGGATGGCTACACCTTC,CASSFLDGYTF
many,.,TRBJ1-1,TRBV29-1,TGCAGCGCCCAGATGGGGGGGGTGACTTTCTTT,CSAQMGGVTFF
many,.,TRBJ2-3,TRBV12-3/TRBV12-4,TGTGCCAGTCGTCTTCCGGGACCTCGCACAGATACGCAGTATTTT,CASRLPGPRTDTQYF
few,TRBD1,TRBJ2-7,TRBV6-2/TRBV6-3,TGTGCCAGCAGTTGGGGACAGACCTCCTACGAGCAGTACTTC,CASSWGQTSYEQYF
many,.,TRBJ1-1,TRBV12-3/TRBV12-4,TGTGCCAGCAGCCGGCCGGGAAGGAACACTGAAGCTTTCTTT,CASSRPGRNTEAFF
many,.,TRBJ1-4,TRBV20-1,TGCAGTGCTAGAGGAGGGCATGGTAATGAAAAACTGTTTTTT,CSARGGHGNEKLFF
many,.,TRBJ2-5,TRBV10-1,TGCGCCAGCAGTGACCGGGGCCAAGAGACCCAGTACTTC,CASSDRGQETQYF
medium-sized,TRBD2,TRBJ2-7,TRBV28,TGTGCCAGCAGTGCCCTTAGCGGGAGGGCCGACGAGCAGTACTTC,CASSALSGRADEQYF
many,.,TRBJ1-1,TRBV18,TGTGCCAGCTCACCGGGACCGAACACTGAAGCTTTCTTT,CASSPGPNTEAFF
.,TRBD1,TRBJ1-3,TRBV5-1,TGCGCCAGCAGCTTGGAGACAGGGGTCGTGAACACCATATATTTT,CASSLETGVVNTIYF
many,.,TRBJ1-4,TRBV28,TGTGCCACAGTTCAGGATGAAAAACTGTTTTTT,CATVQDEKLFF
medium-sized,.,TRBJ1-1,TRBV7-3,TGTGCCAGCAGCCTAACCGGGACCTCTGTCACTGAAGCTTTCTTT,CASSLTGTSVTEAFF
medium-sized,.,TRBJ1-1,TRBV30,TGTGCCTGGAGTGTCATAGGTTATGAAGCTTTCTTT,CAWSVIGYEAFF
many,TRBD1,TRBJ2-1,TRBV12-3/TRBV12-4,TGTGCCAGCAGTCCCGGACAGGGCTACAATGAGCAGTTCTTC,CASSPGQGYNEQFF
many,.,TRBJ2-7,TRBV11-3,TGTGCCAGCAGCTTGGCGGACTACGAGCAGTACTTC,CASSLADYEQYF
medium-sized,.,TRBJ2-7,TRBV6-6,TGTGCCAGCAGGGAGGGGACCTCCTACGAGCAGTACTTC,CASREGTSYEQYF
many,.,TRBJ2-7,TRBV5-1,TGCGCCAGCAGCCCAGATCGGGAGCAGTACTTC,CASSPDREQYF
many,TRBD1,TRBJ1-1,TRBV5-1,TGCGCCAGCAGCTTTGGACAGGCCGGGAAAGAAGCTTTCTTT,CASSFGQAGKEAFF
many,TRBD1,TRBJ1-1,TRBV12-3/TRBV12-4,TGTGCCAGCAGTGTGCAGGGGGCGCGCACTGAAGCTTTCTTT,CASSVQGARTEAFF
many,TRBD1,TRBJ2-1,TRBV5-4,TGTGCCAGCACTCTAGGACAGGGGCAGGGTGAGCAGTTCTTC,CASTLGQGQGEQFF
many,.,TRBJ1-1,TRBV2,TGTGCCAGCAGTGTGGACCTCCAAGGGACTGAAGCTTTCTTT,CASSVDLQGTEAFF
large,.,TRBJ2-7,TRBV29-1,TGCAGCGTTGAAGAACAAGGGGCGCGAGAGCAGTACTTC,CSVEEQGAREQYF
medium-sized,.,TRBJ2-5,TRBV28,TGTGCCAGCAGTTTCCCTTCGCATCTGAGGGGAGAGACCCAGTACTTC,CASSFPSHLRGETQYF
many,.,TRBJ1-3,TRBV12-3/TRBV12-4,TGTGCCAGCAGTTTGGTTCTCGGTGGAAACACCATATATTTT,CASSLVLGGNTIYF
many,.,TRBJ2-7,TRBV6-2/TRBV6-3,TGTGCCAGCAGTTACGACCCTCGATACGAGCAGTACTTC,CASSYDPRYEQYF
many,TRBD2,TRBJ2-1,TRBV14,TGTGCCAGCAGCCCGGGAGGTCCCGGGAATGAGCAGTTCTTC,CASSPGGPGNEQFF
many,.,TRBJ2-1,TRBV18,TGTGCCAGCTCACCACCCTCCCCGGGGCCCAATGAGCAGTTCTTC,CASSPPSPGPNEQFF
many,.,TRBJ1-2,TRBV27,TGTGCCAGCAGTTACTCCCAGTTCCGGGGGGCCGATGGCTACACCTTC,CASSYSQFRGADGYTF
.,.,TRBJ1-2,TRBV19,TGTTCCAGCGTGACAATCAGCTATGGCTACACCTTC,CSSVTISYGYTF
many,TRBD2,TRBJ2-1,TRBV5-3,TGTGCCAGAAGCTTGTCACTAGCGGGGGCGTTCTCCTACAATGAGCAGTTCTTC,CARSLSLAGAFSYNEQFF